This TCR beta chain was recorded in a study of blood T cells in healthy people across ages. Study-wide results and caveats: Per-million-T-cell TCR beta diversity fell roughly linearly with age.

Primed by a sample-barcoded 5' primer and a J-beta primer mix, a second PCR proceeded for about 6 to 12 cycles. TCRdb reprocessed the 5' RACE reads with MiXCR, giving one entry per CDR3 protein. In the table there are about 630,000 distinct CDR3 sequences, about 21% of which are singletons. This clonotype occurred a few times. Its antigen remains unknown. Per sample, a minimum of 7 million PBMCs were isolated. Germline loops: CDR1 MNHNS, CDR2 SASEGT. The ends were cut back, 6 bases at V and 1 base at J, with 4 bases in the middle. CDR3 size: 12 residues. Sequencing input: blood. This chain connects TRBV6-1 to TRBJ2-1; D is unclear. The TCR originated in a man between 70 and 80 years old in good health. The CDR3 reads CASRESYNEQFF. DNA for the CDR3: TGTGCCAGCAGGGAATCCTACAATGAGCAGTTCTTC.